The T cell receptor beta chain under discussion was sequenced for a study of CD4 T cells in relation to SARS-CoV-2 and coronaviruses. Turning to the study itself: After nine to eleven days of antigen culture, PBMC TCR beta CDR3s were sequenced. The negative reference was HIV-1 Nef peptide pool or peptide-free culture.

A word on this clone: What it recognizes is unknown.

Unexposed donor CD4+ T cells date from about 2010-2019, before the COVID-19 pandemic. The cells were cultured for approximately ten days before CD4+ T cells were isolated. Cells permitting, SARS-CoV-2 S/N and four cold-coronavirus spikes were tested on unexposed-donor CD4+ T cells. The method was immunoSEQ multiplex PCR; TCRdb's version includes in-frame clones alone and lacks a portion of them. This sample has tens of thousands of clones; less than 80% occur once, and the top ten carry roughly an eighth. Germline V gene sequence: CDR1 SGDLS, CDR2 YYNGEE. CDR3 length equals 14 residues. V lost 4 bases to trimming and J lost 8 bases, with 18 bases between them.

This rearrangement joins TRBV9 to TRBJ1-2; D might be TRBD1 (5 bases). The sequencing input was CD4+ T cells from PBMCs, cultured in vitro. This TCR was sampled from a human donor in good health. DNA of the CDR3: TGTGCCAGCAGCCCTGGTCCAGGGATGGCAGGCTACACCTTC. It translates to CASSPGPGMAGYTF.